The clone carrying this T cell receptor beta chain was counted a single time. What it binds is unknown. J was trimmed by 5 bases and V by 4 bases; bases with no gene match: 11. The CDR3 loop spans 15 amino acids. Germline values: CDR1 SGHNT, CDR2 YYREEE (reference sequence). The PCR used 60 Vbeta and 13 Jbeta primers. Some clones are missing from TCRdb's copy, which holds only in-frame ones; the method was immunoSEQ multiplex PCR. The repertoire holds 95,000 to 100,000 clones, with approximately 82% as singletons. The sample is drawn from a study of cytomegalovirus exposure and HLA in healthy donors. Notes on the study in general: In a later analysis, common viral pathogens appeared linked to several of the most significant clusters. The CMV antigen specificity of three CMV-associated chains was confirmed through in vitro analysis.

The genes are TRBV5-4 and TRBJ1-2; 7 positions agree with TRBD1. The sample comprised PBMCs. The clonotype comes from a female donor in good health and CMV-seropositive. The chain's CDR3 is CASSHSQGNAYGYTF. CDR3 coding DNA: TGTGCCAGCAGCCATTCACAGGGGAACGCGTATGGCTACACCTTC. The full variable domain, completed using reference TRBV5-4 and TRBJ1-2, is ETGVTQSPTHLIKTRGQQVTLRCSSQSGHNTVSWYQQALGQGPQFIFQYYREEENGRGNFPPRFSGLQFPNYSSELNVNALELDDSALYLCASSHSQGNAYGYTFGSGTRLTVV.